The text below deals with one T cell receptor beta chain. The data stem from a study of blood T cell repertoires in COVID-19. Study overall: Samples representing acute and convalescent COVID-19 were sourced from the United States, Italy and Spain.

CDR1 is SNHLY, CDR2 FYNNEI, per germline. Trimming cost V 7 bases and J 5 bases, with 11 bases left between them. The CDR3 spans 13 residues. Original analysis: From reference gene primer amplification, estimates of nucleated cell counts were derived. The protocol was immunoSEQ multiplex PCR, while the TCRdb copy is restricted to in-frame clones and leaves out a portion. The DNA was the basis for D and trimming; V, J and clone size are from that table. Counted here are some 130,000 clones, 90% occurring once; the ten biggest clones make up 3% to 4%. The chain carries TRBV2 and TRBJ1-4, with TRBD1 as a possible D gene (6 bases). This receptor was taken from a man aged 45-65 years with active COVID-19. The sample taken for sequencing was peripheral blood. The CDR3: CASNGTPNEKLFF. For the CDR3, the DNA is TGTGCCAGCAATGGGACACCCAATGAAAAACTGTTTTTT.